Detailed here is one TCR beta chain. Its antigen is not identified. Clones were read by immunoSEQ multiplex PCR, and TCRdb kept only the in-frame ones, dropping some. This sample carries 90,000 to 100,000 clones, over 75% of them seen once, and the ten largest clones take 3% to 4%. The data stem from a study of OX40 agonist ivuxolimab in advanced cancers. Study context: Partial responses were seen in three patients, one with hepatocellular carcinoma and two with cutaneous melanoma.

Findings and caveats of the study: CD8+ T cells were the subset that, on average, had more expanded clones than CD4+. Near-lowest levels of clonal expansion characterized partial responders at 0.1-3.0 mg/kg.

V was pared by 6 bases and J by 5 bases, with 5 bases of the junction left unmatched. CDR3 length equals 14 residues. CDR1 is SGHAT, CDR2 FQDESV, per germline (reference sequence). The chain has TRBV11-1 and TRBJ2-1; 9 bases align to TRBD2. The specimen was CD4+ or CD8+ T cells sorted from blood, collected in a trial of the OX40 agonist ivuxolimab. This TCR came from an adult with an advanced solid tumor such as melanoma, head and neck, liver or kidney cancer. CDR3 loop: CASSPSGANNEQFF. Here the CDR3 DNA reads TGTGCCAGCAGTCCTAGCGGGGCAAACAATGAGCAGTTCTTC.